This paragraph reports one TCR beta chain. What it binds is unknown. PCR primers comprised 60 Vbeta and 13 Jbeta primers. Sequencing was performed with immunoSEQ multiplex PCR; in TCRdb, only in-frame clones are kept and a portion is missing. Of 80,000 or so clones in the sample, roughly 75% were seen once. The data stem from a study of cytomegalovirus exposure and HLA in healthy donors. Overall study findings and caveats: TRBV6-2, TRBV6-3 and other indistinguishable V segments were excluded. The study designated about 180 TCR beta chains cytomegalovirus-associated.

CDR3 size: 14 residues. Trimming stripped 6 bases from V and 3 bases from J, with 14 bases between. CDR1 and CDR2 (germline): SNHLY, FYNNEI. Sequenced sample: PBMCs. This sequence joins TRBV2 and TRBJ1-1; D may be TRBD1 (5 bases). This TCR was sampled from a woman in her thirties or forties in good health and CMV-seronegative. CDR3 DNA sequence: TGTGCCAGCAGCCCGACAGCCCTCCACACTGAAGCTTTCTTT. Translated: CASSPTALHTEAFF.